This is a list of T cell receptor beta chains from one sample in a study of identical twins. TCRdb recomputed calls from the 5' RACE reads with MiXCR, one row per CDR3 protein. The table has about 470,000 distinct CDR3 sequences, 20% to 25% seen once; the top ten hold about 2.7%. This same sample was also taken into another study, of T cells expressing NK-cell markers.

Material: CD4+ T cells sorted from blood. These receptor sequences come from a woman between 18 and 30 years old in good health. Both conserved end residues are part of each CDR3. The D gene is left open where the match is weak. Clone size is shown for a subset of rows, as once, few, many or a class of expanded clone.

V,size,J,D,DNA,CDR3
TRBV10-1,few,TRBJ2-3,-,TGCGCCAGCAGCGACGGCCGAAGGGCAGATACGCAGTATTTT,CASSDGRRADTQYF
TRBV7-2,-,TRBJ2-7,TRBD2,TGTGCCAGCAGCTATAGACTAGCGGGGATGCCCTACGAGCAGTACTTC,CASSYRLAGMPYEQYF
TRBV7-9,few,TRBJ2-3,TRBD1,TGTGCCAGCAGCTTCCACAGGGGGCGAGGAGATACGCAGTATTTT,CASSFHRGRGDTQYF
TRBV6-4,-,TRBJ2-7,TRBD1,TGTGCCAGCAGTGATCCCGGACAGGGTTTCAGGGAGCAGTACTTC,CASSDPGQGFREQYF
TRBV11-2,-,TRBJ2-5,TRBD2,TGTGCCAGCAGCTTAGTCGTATACGGGGGGGCCGGGGAGACCCAGTACTTC,CASSLVVYGGAGETQYF
TRBV5-1,-,TRBJ1-1,-,TGCGCCAGCAGCTTGCTTTTGGCTAACACTGAAGCTTTCTTT,CASSLLLANTEAFF
TRBV4-3,-,TRBJ2-3,-,TGCGCCAGCAGCCATGGGGCCCGGGATGGAGATACGCAGTATTTT,CASSHGARDGDTQYF
TRBV20-1,few,TRBJ2-3,TRBD1,TGCAGTGCTAACCCCCTGACAGGGGCCTCCACAGATACGCAGTATTTT,CSANPLTGASTDTQYF
TRBV27,-,TRBJ2-1,-,TGTGCCAGCAGCTCCTACAGGGTTTCCTACAATGAGCAGTTCTTC,CASSSYRVSYNEQFF
TRBV20-1,few,TRBJ2-7,-,TGCAGTGCTAGAGATCAAGGGTACGAGCAGTACTTC,CSARDQGYEQYF
TRBV5-1,-,TRBJ1-2,-,TGCGCCAGCAGCTCGGGGCCAACCGACGGAGACTATGGCTACACCTTC,CASSSGPTDGDYGYTF
TRBV5-5,-,TRBJ2-3,TRBD2,TGTGCCAGCAGCCCAGGACTAGCGGGAGTGGATACGCAGTATTTT,CASSPGLAGVDTQYF
TRBV20-1,-,TRBJ2-5,-,TGCAGTGCTAGAGGGGCTTTCGAGACCCAGTACTTC,CSARGAFETQYF
TRBV10-3,-,TRBJ2-3,-,TGTGCCATCAGTGAACGGGGCTTTTCAGATACGCAGTATTTT,CAISERGFSDTQYF
TRBV2,-,TRBJ2-5,TRBD1,TGTGCCAGCAGGGATCAGGGACAGGGGATGGAGACCCAGTACTTC,CASRDQGQGMETQYF
TRBV20-1,few,TRBJ2-2,TRBD2,TGCAGTGCTCGACGTAGCGGGTCGAACACCGGGGAGCTGTTTTTT,CSARRSGSNTGELFF
TRBV7-9,-,TRBJ2-2,-,TGTGCCAGCAGCTACCAACAGGGCATTGGTACCGGGGAGCTGTTTTTT,CASSYQQGIGTGELFF
TRBV24-1,-,TRBJ1-1,-,TGTGCCACCAGTGATTTTGCCGGGACGGCTTTCTTT,CATSDFAGTAFF
TRBV20-1,-,TRBJ2-1,TRBD1,TGCAGTGCTAGAGGGAGGGACAGGTTTTACAATGAGCAGTTCTTC,CSARGRDRFYNEQFF
TRBV5-5,few,TRBJ1-5,-,TGTGCCAGCAGCGTGGACAGAGATCAGCCCCAGCATTTT,CASSVDRDQPQHF
TRBV19,-,TRBJ2-1,-,TGTGCCAGTCGACCGATGAGCTCCTACAATGAGCAGTTCTTC,CASRPMSSYNEQFF
TRBV27,-,TRBJ2-4,-,TGTGCCAGCAGTCCCTCGGTGCTAGCCAAAAACATTCAGTACTTC,CASSPSVLAKNIQYF
TRBV27,many,TRBJ1-2,-,TGTGCCAGCAGTTTAGGAACGGGCGACAGACGGTATGGCTACACCTTC,CASSLGTGDRRYGYTF
TRBV20-1,-,TRBJ2-1,TRBD2,TGCAGTGCTGGACTAGCGGTTTACAGGCAGTTCTTC,CSAGLAVYRQFF
TRBV5-5,many,TRBJ2-3,-,TGTGCCAGCAGCTTAGGGAGGGGGCTAGCGACTTCAGATACGCAGTATTTT,CASSLGRGLATSDTQYF
TRBV20-1,-,TRBJ2-7,-,TGCAGTGCTAGACCGAATCGACAGGCGGATCGAGAGTACTTC,CSARPNRQADREYF
TRBV20-1,-,TRBJ2-1,TRBD2,TGCAGTGTTCCGGGGGGGCCGGATGAGCAGTTCTTC,CSVPGGPDEQFF
TRBV7-9,-,TRBJ1-2,-,TGTGCCAGCAGCTTAGCGGCGACGGAGGGGGGCTACACCTTC,CASSLAATEGGYTF
TRBV3-1,-,TRBJ2-1,TRBD1,TGTGCCAGCAGCCAAGGGTACAGGGGAAATGAGCAGTTCTTC,CASSQGYRGNEQFF
TRBV20-1,few,TRBJ2-4,TRBD2,TGCAGTGCCCGACTAGCGGGAGCGGGAAACATTCAGTACTTC,CSARLAGAGNIQYF
TRBV5-1,-,TRBJ2-3,-,TGCGCCAGCAGCCCCCTTCCTGGCACAGATACGCAGTATTTT,CASSPLPGTDTQYF
TRBV12-3/TRBV12-4,few,TRBJ1-1,-,TGTGCCTCCCGGCGCGGGGTCGGGGTGACTGAAGCTTTCTTT,CASRRGVGVTEAFF
TRBV9,few,TRBJ2-1,-,TGTGCCAGCAGCCCCCAGAGGAGCAATGAGCAGTTCTTC,CASSPQRSNEQFF
TRBV7-2,few,TRBJ2-7,-,TGTGCCAGCAGCCCCCGGGTCGAGCAGTACTTC,CASSPRVEQYF
TRBV12-3/TRBV12-4,-,TRBJ2-7,-,TGTGCCAGCAGTCCCAGGGTTGGTAGCCACGAGCAGTACTTC,CASSPRVGSHEQYF
TRBV20-1,many,TRBJ1-2,-,TGCAGTGCGGAGACAGGACCTAACTATGGCTACACCTTC,CSAETGPNYGYTF
TRBV5-1,-,TRBJ2-1,TRBD2,TGCGCCAGCAACCCGGGACTAGCGGGGGGGTACTACAATGAGCAGTTCTTC,CASNPGLAGGYYNEQFF
TRBV3-1,-,TRBJ2-2,-,TGTGCCAGCAGCCAAGAGTGGCAAGCCACCGGGGAGCTGTTTTTT,CASSQEWQATGELFF
TRBV11-2,-,TRBJ2-5,TRBD2,TGTGCCAGCAGCTTAGAACCTAGCGGGAGTAGGGGCCAGTACTTC,CASSLEPSGSRGQYF
TRBV29-1,few,TRBJ2-3,-,TGCAGCGTGGGAGGACAGGCCTTGGGAGATACGCAGTATTTT,CSVGGQALGDTQYF
TRBV29-1,-,TRBJ1-2,-,TGCAGCGTTGGAATGTCGGTTAGCTATGGCTACACCTTC,CSVGMSVSYGYTF